Listed below are T cell receptor beta chains from one sample, sequenced in a study of shared clonotypes between healthy human individuals. Sequencing was performed with immunoSEQ multiplex PCR; in TCRdb, only in-frame clones are kept and a portion is missing. This sample carries millions of clones, around nine tenths of them seen once, and the ten largest clones take roughly 0.14%. Sample: naive CD4+ T cells sorted from blood. The source of these receptors is a man between 18 and 35 years old in good health. CDR3s include the opening cysteine and the closing phenylalanine or tryptophan. The order of the fields is CDR3 protein, CDR3 DNA, D gene, CDR3 length, J gene, clone size, V gene. D genes are given only for firm matches. Rows give clone size only sometimes, using once, few, many, or a class for an expanded clone.

cdr3_aa: CASSERAFSSYEQYF; cdr3_nt: TGTGCCAGCAGTGAGAGGGCCTTTAGCTCCTACGAGCAGTACTTC; d_call: .; cdr3_length: 15; j_call: TRBJ2-7; clone_size: .; v_call: TRBV2
cdr3_aa: CASRRGVRETQYF; cdr3_nt: TGTGCCAGTCGCAGGGGGGTACGGGAGACCCAGTACTTC; d_call: .; cdr3_length: 13; j_call: TRBJ2-5; clone_size: .; v_call: TRBV19
cdr3_aa: CASSSGQGGYEQYF; cdr3_nt: TGTGCCAGCAGCTCCGGACAGGGAGGCTACGAGCAGTACTTC; d_call: TRBD1; cdr3_length: 14; j_call: TRBJ2-7; clone_size: .; v_call: TRBV5-6
cdr3_aa: CASSPRTDYEQYF; cdr3_nt: TGTGCCAGCTCACCGAGGACAGACTACGAGCAGTACTTC; d_call: .; cdr3_length: 13; j_call: TRBJ2-7; clone_size: .; v_call: TRBV18
cdr3_aa: CSLAGGGDTQYF; cdr3_nt: TGCAGCCTAGCGGGAGGTGGAGATACGCAGTATTTT; d_call: TRBD2; cdr3_length: 12; j_call: TRBJ2-3; clone_size: .; v_call: TRBV29-1
cdr3_aa: CASRYRGQETQYF; cdr3_nt: TGCGCCAGCAGATACAGGGGACAAGAGACCCAGTACTTC; d_call: TRBD1; cdr3_length: 13; j_call: TRBJ2-5; clone_size: .; v_call: TRBV5-1
cdr3_aa: CASSPRTSSSYEQYF; cdr3_nt: TGTGCCAGCAGTCCCCGGACTAGTAGCTCCTACGAGCAGTACTTC; d_call: TRBD2; cdr3_length: 15; j_call: TRBJ2-7; clone_size: .; v_call: TRBV27
cdr3_aa: CASSSSKRGGQETQYF; cdr3_nt: TGCGCCAGCAGCTCGTCTAAGCGGGGGGGCCAAGAGACCCAGTACTTC; d_call: TRBD2; cdr3_length: 16; j_call: TRBJ2-5; clone_size: .; v_call: TRBV5-1
cdr3_aa: CASRAWTEAFF; cdr3_nt: TGTGCCAGCAGAGCTTGGACTGAAGCTTTCTTT; d_call: .; cdr3_length: 11; j_call: TRBJ1-1; clone_size: .; v_call: TRBV25-1
cdr3_aa: CASSVTGGNEQYF; cdr3_nt: TGTGCCAGCAGTGTGACAGGGGGGAACGAGCAGTACTTC; d_call: TRBD1; cdr3_length: 13; j_call: TRBJ2-7; clone_size: .; v_call: TRBV27
cdr3_aa: CASKCASSRGKPEKLFF; cdr3_nt: TGCGCCAGCAAGTGTGCAAGTAGCAGGGGGAAACCTGAAAAACTGTTTTTT; d_call: TRBD1; cdr3_length: 17; j_call: TRBJ1-4; clone_size: .; v_call: TRBV23-1
cdr3_aa: CASSPNRGEQFF; cdr3_nt: TGTGCCAGCAGCCCAAATAGGGGTGAGCAGTTCTTC; d_call: .; cdr3_length: 12; j_call: TRBJ2-1; clone_size: .; v_call: TRBV7-2
cdr3_aa: CASGQTKGSTDTQYF; cdr3_nt: TGTGCTAGTGGTCAGACCAAAGGGAGCACAGATACGCAGTATTTT; d_call: .; cdr3_length: 15; j_call: TRBJ2-3; clone_size: once; v_call: TRBV12-5
cdr3_aa: CASSYAGGGLETQYF; cdr3_nt: TGTGCCAGCAGTTACGCGGGGGGAGGGCTAGAGACCCAGTACTTC; d_call: TRBD2; cdr3_length: 15; j_call: TRBJ2-5; clone_size: .; v_call: TRBV6-5
cdr3_aa: CASSFVVQSPEAFF; cdr3_nt: TGCGCCAGCAGCTTCGTCGTACAGAGTCCCGAAGCTTTCTTT; d_call: .; cdr3_length: 14; j_call: TRBJ1-1; clone_size: .; v_call: TRBV5-1
cdr3_aa: CSAGTGGNEQYF; cdr3_nt: TGCAGCGCCGGGACAGGGGGAAACGAGCAGTACTTC; d_call: TRBD1; cdr3_length: 12; j_call: TRBJ2-7; clone_size: .; v_call: TRBV29-1
cdr3_aa: CASSPILSGKDAFF; cdr3_nt: TGTGCCAGCAGCCCCATCCTGTCCGGGAAAGACGCTTTCTTT; d_call: .; cdr3_length: 14; j_call: TRBJ1-1; clone_size: .; v_call: TRBV6-5
cdr3_aa: CASRRRLAGDSNTGELFF; cdr3_nt: TGTGCCAGCAGACGAAGACTAGCGGGAGATTCAAACACCGGGGAGCTGTTTTTT; d_call: TRBD2; cdr3_length: 18; j_call: TRBJ2-2; clone_size: .; v_call: TRBV7-9
cdr3_aa: CASSYGETQYF; cdr3_nt: TGTGCCAGCAGCTACGGAGAGACCCAGTACTTC; d_call: .; cdr3_length: 11; j_call: TRBJ2-5; clone_size: .; v_call: TRBV7-9
cdr3_aa: CSVRYGADTQYF; cdr3_nt: TGCAGCGTTCGTTACGGGGCAGATACGCAGTATTTT; d_call: .; cdr3_length: 12; j_call: TRBJ2-3; clone_size: once; v_call: TRBV29-1
cdr3_aa: CATSSPTSGSYEQYF; cdr3_nt: TGTGCCACCAGCTCCCCGACTAGCGGTTCCTACGAGCAGTACTTC; d_call: TRBD2; cdr3_length: 15; j_call: TRBJ2-7; clone_size: .; v_call: TRBV15
cdr3_aa: CASRQLRQNSNQPQHF; cdr3_nt: TGCGCCAGCAGGCAATTAAGACAGAATAGCAATCAGCCCCAGCATTTT; d_call: .; cdr3_length: 16; j_call: TRBJ1-5; clone_size: .; v_call: TRBV23-1
cdr3_aa: CASSSGQGASGSVNEQFF; cdr3_nt: TGTGCCAGCAGCTCGGGACAGGGGGCGAGCGGGAGTGTAAATGAGCAGTTCTTC; d_call: TRBD1; cdr3_length: 18; j_call: TRBJ2-1; clone_size: .; v_call: TRBV5-5
cdr3_aa: CASGDRGYGNEQFF; cdr3_nt: TGTGCCAGCGGTGACAGGGGTTATGGCAATGAGCAGTTCTTC; d_call: TRBD1; cdr3_length: 14; j_call: TRBJ2-1; clone_size: .; v_call: TRBV6-1
cdr3_aa: CASSQETRTQYF; cdr3_nt: TGTGCCAGCAGCCAAGAAACTAGGACCCAGTACTTC; d_call: .; cdr3_length: 12; j_call: TRBJ2-5; clone_size: .; v_call: TRBV14
cdr3_aa: CASSLGAGGPYEQYF; cdr3_nt: TGCGCCAGCAGCTTGGGTGCAGGGGGGCCCTACGAGCAGTACTTC; d_call: .; cdr3_length: 15; j_call: TRBJ2-7; clone_size: once; v_call: TRBV5-1
cdr3_aa: CASVLSGEGDYGYTF; cdr3_nt: TGTGCCAGCGTCTTATCGGGGGAGGGGGACTATGGCTACACCTTC; d_call: .; cdr3_length: 15; j_call: TRBJ1-2; clone_size: .; v_call: TRBV2
cdr3_aa: CASSQEFAPRGETQYF; cdr3_nt: TGCGCCAGCAGCCAAGAATTCGCTCCCAGAGGGGAGACCCAGTACTTC; d_call: .; cdr3_length: 16; j_call: TRBJ2-5; clone_size: .; v_call: TRBV4-3
cdr3_aa: CASSSGQITGELFF; cdr3_nt: TGCGCCAGCAGCTCAGGACAGATCACCGGGGAGCTGTTTTTT; d_call: .; cdr3_length: 14; j_call: TRBJ2-2; clone_size: .; v_call: TRBV5-1
cdr3_aa: CATSLWTVVSTDTQYF; cdr3_nt: TGTGCCACCAGCCTGTGGACAGTTGTTAGCACAGATACGCAGTATTTT; d_call: .; cdr3_length: 16; j_call: TRBJ2-3; clone_size: .; v_call: TRBV15
cdr3_aa: CSVATDTQYF; cdr3_nt: TGCAGCGTTGCTACAGATACGCAGTATTTT; d_call: .; cdr3_length: 10; j_call: TRBJ2-3; clone_size: .; v_call: TRBV29-1
cdr3_aa: CASSLVGGVVPGELFF; cdr3_nt: TGTGCCAGCAGCCTCGTAGGGGGTGTTGTGCCCGGGGAGCTGTTTTTT; d_call: .; cdr3_length: 16; j_call: TRBJ2-2; clone_size: .; v_call: TRBV7-9
cdr3_aa: CASSSGTVFFETQYF; cdr3_nt: TGTGCCAGCAGCTCTGGGACGGTCTTTTTTGAGACCCAGTACTTC; d_call: .; cdr3_length: 15; j_call: TRBJ2-5; clone_size: .; v_call: TRBV7-2
cdr3_aa: CASSQPDRPYEQYF; cdr3_nt: TGCGCCAGCAGCCAACCGGACAGACCCTACGAGCAGTACTTC; d_call: .; cdr3_length: 14; j_call: TRBJ2-7; clone_size: .; v_call: TRBV4-1
cdr3_aa: CASTQGGTGELFF; cdr3_nt: TGTGCCAGCACACAGGGGGGGACCGGGGAGCTGTTTTTT; d_call: .; cdr3_length: 13; j_call: TRBJ2-2; clone_size: .; v_call: TRBV2